This TCR beta chain originates from a study of cytomegalovirus exposure and HLA in healthy donors. Regarding the study as a whole: Later on, an analysis tied 15,000 or so TCR beta sequences to HLA alleles at 0.05 false discovery rate. In a later analysis, TCR beta V- and J-gene trimming was associated with a missense DCLRE1C variant. The number of N-insertions in an Asian-associated ancestry cluster was reportedly below the 666-donor mean in a later analysis.

The CDR3 contains 17 residues. From germline, CDR1 is LNHDA and CDR2 SQIVND (reference sequence). Between the trimmed V and J ends, which lost 3 bases and 3 bases, there was a span of 19 bases. All donors participated as healthy donors of bone marrow. A note on this clone: Its antigen remains unidentified.

A multiplex PCR was run with 60 Vbeta primers and 13 Jbeta primers. TCRdb keeps only in-frame clones here, not all; method: immunoSEQ multiplex PCR. The table lists about 200,000 clones, with 0.95% to 1.3% in the top ten. The sequenced sample consisted of PBMCs. The TCR originated in a girl aged 2 to 10 in good health and CMV-seropositive. The chain uses TRBV19 and TRBJ2-3; D might be TRBD2 (7 bases). Written as DNA, the CDR3 is TGTGCCAGTAGTATGGTCGGGGGCGGGAGTAGGACAGATACGCAGTATTTT. Amino acid sequence: CASSMVGGGSRTDTQYF. The entire variable domain, with the rest obtained from reference TRBV19 and TRBJ2-3, is as follows: DGGITQSPKYLFRKEGQNVTLSCEQNLNHDAMYWYRQDPGQGLRLIYYSQIVNDFQKGDIAEGYSVSREKKESFPLTVTSAQKNPTAFYLCASSMVGGGSRTDTQYFGPGTRLTVL.